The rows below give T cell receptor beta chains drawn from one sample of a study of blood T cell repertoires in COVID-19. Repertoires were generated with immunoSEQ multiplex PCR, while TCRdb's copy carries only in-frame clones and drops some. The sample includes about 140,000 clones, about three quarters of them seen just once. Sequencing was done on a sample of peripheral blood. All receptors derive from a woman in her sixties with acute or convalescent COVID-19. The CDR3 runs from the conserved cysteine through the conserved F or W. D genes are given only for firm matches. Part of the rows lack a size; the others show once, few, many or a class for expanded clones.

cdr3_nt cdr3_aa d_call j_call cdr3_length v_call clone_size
TGTGCCAGCATCAACGGGCGGGGAACTGGCCAGCCCCAGCATTTT CASINGRGTGQPQHF - TRBJ1-5 15 TRBV6-6 -
TGCGCCAGCAGCATCCAGGGGGCTGCGGATGAAAAACTGTTTTTT CASSIQGAADEKLFF TRBD1 TRBJ1-4 15 TRBV5-1 -
TGCGCCAGCAGCTTGTCAGGTAACAATCAGCCCCAGCATTTT CASSLSGNNQPQHF - TRBJ1-5 14 TRBV5-1 -
TGTGCCATCAGGACCACAGGCCCCTCCTACGAGCAGTACTTC CAIRTTGPSYEQYF - TRBJ2-7 14 TRBV10-3 -
TGTGCCAGCAGTGATCCCTCCTCTGGAAACACCATATATTTT CASSDPSSGNTIYF - TRBJ1-3 14 TRBV6-1 -
TGTGCCAGCAGTCAAGACAGGGGGCGGCGGTACGAGCAGTACTTC CASSQDRGRRYEQYF TRBD1 TRBJ2-7 15 TRBV28 -
TGCGCCAGCAGGGAGGGACGAATCTCCTACAATGAGCAGTTCTTC CASREGRISYNEQFF - TRBJ2-1 15 TRBV5-1 -
TGTGCCAGCAGTACCCCGATCTGGACAGGGGGACTGAACACTGAAGCTTTCTTT CASSTPIWTGGLNTEAFF TRBD1 TRBJ1-1 18 TRBV28 -
TGCGCCAGCAGCTTGGAGGGACAGGCCGATCAGCCCCAGCATTTT CASSLEGQADQPQHF TRBD1 TRBJ1-5 15 TRBV5-1 -
TGTGCCAGCAGACCTAGCGGGAGTTCGAATACGCAGTATTTT CASRPSGSSNTQYF TRBD2 TRBJ2-3 14 TRBV2 few
TGTGCCAGCAGCCCGAGGACATTTTATAGCAATCAGCCCCAGCATTTT CASSPRTFYSNQPQHF - TRBJ1-5 16 TRBV7-2 -
TGCAGCGTTGCTCTGTCCCACACTGAAGCTTTCTTT CSVALSHTEAFF - TRBJ1-1 12 TRBV29-1 -
TGTGCCAGCAGTCGAAGGGGGGGTGGTGAAGCTTTCTTT CASSRRGGGEAFF - TRBJ1-1 13 TRBV2 -
TGTGCCAGCAGTCGGACAGGGGGACGGAACACCATATATTTT CASSRTGGRNTIYF TRBD1 TRBJ1-3 14 TRBV28 -
TGCGCCAGCAGCGCGGAGAGGCAGCGTGCTCTCTCTGGGGCCAACGTCCTGACTTTC CASSAERQRALSGANVLTF - TRBJ2-6 19 TRBV5-1 few
TGTGCCAGCAGTTCGAGGCATGGCTACACCTTC CASSSRHGYTF - TRBJ1-2 11 TRBV28 -
TGTGCCAGCAGTTCCGGACTAGCATTTTTACCCAATGAGCAGTTCTTC CASSSGLAFLPNEQFF TRBD2 TRBJ2-1 16 TRBV6-6 -
TGTGCCAGCAGCCAATCCCCGGGGGGGGCGCAGGGCTACACCTTC CASSQSPGGAQGYTF - TRBJ1-2 15 TRBV3-1/TRBV3-2 -
TGTGCCAGCTCACCCGGCCAGGGGATAACCGCCGGGGAGCTGTTTTTT CASSPGQGITAGELFF - TRBJ2-2 16 TRBV18 -
TGTGCCAGCAGTCGGGACAGCGATGGCTACACCTTC CASSRDSDGYTF TRBD1 TRBJ1-2 12 TRBV12-3/TRBV12-4 -
TGCGCCAGCAGCCAAGAAGTGGGACAGCCACACAATGAGCAGTTCTTC CASSQEVGQPHNEQFF TRBD1 TRBJ2-1 16 TRBV4-1 -
TGTGCAGCATCCAGGGGGATCGGCACTGAAGCTTTCTTT CAASRGIGTEAFF TRBD1 TRBJ1-1 13 TRBV5-4 -
TGTGCCAGCAGTTTAGGTGGGGGGAAAGCTTTCTTT CASSLGGGKAFF - TRBJ1-1 12 TRBV28 -
TGTGCCAGCAGTCAGGGGGCGAGCTACAATGAGCAGTTCTTC CASSQGASYNEQFF TRBD1 TRBJ2-1 14 TRBV25-1 -
TGTGCCAGCAGTTCGGACAGTGCCGGGGAGCTGTTTTTT CASSSDSAGELFF - TRBJ2-2 13 TRBV6-5 few
TGCGCCAGCAGTGAGCCTAGCGGGGGGATAAGGCCCTACGAGCAGTACTTC CASSEPSGGIRPYEQYF TRBD2 TRBJ2-7 17 TRBV10-2 -
TGTGCCAGCAGTGACCCCCAGTCCGGGGTAGCTTTCTTT CASSDPQSGVAFF - TRBJ1-1 13 TRBV6-4 -
TGTGCCAGCAGCGTAGACGGGGGAACTCAATACAATGAGCAGTTCTTC CASSVDGGTQYNEQFF - TRBJ2-1 16 TRBV9 -
TGTGCCTGGAGCCGACTAGCGGGAGTCCCCAGTGAGCAGTTCTTC CAWSRLAGVPSEQFF TRBD2 TRBJ2-1 15 TRBV30 -